These T cell receptor beta chains were read from a single sample in a study of blood T cell repertoires in COVID-19. The repertoire was sequenced with immunoSEQ multiplex PCR; TCRdb's copy has only in-frame clones and lacks some. The sample records some 240,000 clones, 81% being singletons. The sample comprised peripheral blood. The receptors here all came from a woman of 80 years or more with COVID-19, enrolled during active disease. The CDR3 runs from the conserved cysteine through the conserved F or W. D genes are given only for firm matches. A row's size may be missing; if present it is once, few, many or a size class.

CDR3aa: CASSPGTGGYEQYF; CDR3nt: TGTGCCAGCTCACCCGGGACAGGGGGCTACGAGCAGTACTTC; v_gene: TRBV18; abundance: -; len: 14; j_gene: TRBJ2-7; d_gene: TRBD1
CDR3aa: CATSRLVLEKLFF; CDR3nt: TGTGCCACCAGCAGACTTGTTTTGGAAAAACTGTTTTTT; v_gene: TRBV15; abundance: once; len: 13; j_gene: TRBJ1-4; d_gene: -
CDR3aa: CATKDRDKNIQYF; CDR3nt: TGTGCCACCAAGGACAGGGACAAAAACATTCAGTACTTC; v_gene: TRBV10-3; abundance: -; len: 13; j_gene: TRBJ2-4; d_gene: TRBD1
CDR3aa: CASSPGQGETGQETQYF; CDR3nt: TGTGCCAGCAGCCCTGGACAGGGAGAGACGGGGCAAGAGACCCAGTACTTC; v_gene: TRBV11-3; abundance: -; len: 17; j_gene: TRBJ2-5; d_gene: TRBD1
CDR3aa: CASRLLAGTYNEQFF; CDR3nt: TGTGCCAGCAGGTTACTAGCGGGAACCTACAATGAGCAGTTCTTC; v_gene: TRBV6-5; abundance: -; len: 15; j_gene: TRBJ2-1; d_gene: TRBD2
CDR3aa: CASSYRQKSGNTIYF; CDR3nt: TGTGCCAGCAGTTACCGACAGAAGTCTGGAAACACCATATATTTT; v_gene: TRBV6-2/TRBV6-3; abundance: once; len: 15; j_gene: TRBJ1-3; d_gene: -
CDR3aa: CASRGGGGYGYTF; CDR3nt: TGTGCCAGCAGGGGGGGTGGTGGCTATGGCTACACCTTC; v_gene: TRBV6-6; abundance: few; len: 13; j_gene: TRBJ1-2; d_gene: -
CDR3aa: CASSVAEKRGGDTQYF; CDR3nt: TGTGCCAGCAGCGTAGCTGAAAAACGAGGTGGGGATACGCAGTATTTT; v_gene: TRBV9; abundance: -; len: 16; j_gene: TRBJ2-3; d_gene: -
CDR3aa: CASSLRAGRGDTGELFF; CDR3nt: TGTGCCAGCAGCTTGAGGGCCGGCAGGGGGGACACCGGGGAGCTGTTTTTT; v_gene: TRBV11-3; abundance: -; len: 17; j_gene: TRBJ2-2; d_gene: -
CDR3aa: CATIPDSGNQPQHF; CDR3nt: TGTGCCACCATTCCGGACAGCGGCAATCAGCCCCAGCATTTT; v_gene: TRBV19; abundance: -; len: 14; j_gene: TRBJ1-5; d_gene: -
CDR3aa: CASSPGNRGTEAFF; CDR3nt: TGTGCCAGCTCACCAGGGAACAGGGGGACTGAAGCTTTCTTT; v_gene: TRBV18; abundance: -; len: 14; j_gene: TRBJ1-1; d_gene: TRBD1
CDR3aa: CAIWTGGVNTGELFF; CDR3nt: TGTGCCATCTGGACAGGGGGGGTGAACACCGGGGAGCTGTTTTTT; v_gene: TRBV10-3; abundance: -; len: 15; j_gene: TRBJ2-2; d_gene: TRBD1
CDR3aa: CASSLGLADPTDTQYF; CDR3nt: TGTGCCAGCAGCTTGGGACTAGCGGACCCCACAGATACGCAGTATTTT; v_gene: TRBV5-4; abundance: -; len: 16; j_gene: TRBJ2-3; d_gene: TRBD2
CDR3aa: CASSQDNSNYGYTF; CDR3nt: TGTGCCAGCAGCCAAGATAATTCTAACTATGGCTACACCTTC; v_gene: TRBV3-1/TRBV3-2; abundance: -; len: 14; j_gene: TRBJ1-2; d_gene: -
CDR3aa: CASTGTDTNYGYTF; CDR3nt: TGTGCCTCCACAGGGACCGACACTAACTATGGCTACACCTTC; v_gene: TRBV28; abundance: -; len: 14; j_gene: TRBJ1-2; d_gene: -
CDR3aa: CASSLARDRMIYGYTF; CDR3nt: TGTGCCAGCAGCTTAGCCCGGGACAGGATGATCTATGGCTACACCTTC; v_gene: TRBV7-3; abundance: once; len: 16; j_gene: TRBJ1-2; d_gene: TRBD1
CDR3aa: CASSLDRSNSPLHF; CDR3nt: TGTGCCAGCAGCCTGGACAGATCTAATTCACCCCTCCACTTT; v_gene: TRBV6-5; abundance: -; len: 14; j_gene: TRBJ1-6; d_gene: -
CDR3aa: CASSSIPRRTGNTIYF; CDR3nt: TGTGCCAGCAGTTCTATTCCTCGGAGGACTGGAAACACCATATATTTT; v_gene: TRBV28; abundance: -; len: 16; j_gene: TRBJ1-3; d_gene: -
CDR3aa: CASSPWSGNQPQHF; CDR3nt: TGTGCCAGCAGCCCCTGGAGTGGCAATCAGCCCCAGCATTTT; v_gene: TRBV3-1/TRBV3-2; abundance: -; len: 14; j_gene: TRBJ1-5; d_gene: -
CDR3aa: CASSSTFYEQYF; CDR3nt: TGTGCCAGCAGCTCGACATTCTACGAGCAGTACTTC; v_gene: TRBV7-2; abundance: -; len: 12; j_gene: TRBJ2-7; d_gene: -
CDR3aa: CASTHRGRRAEAFF; CDR3nt: TGTGCCAGCACCCATAGGGGGCGGCGGGCTGAAGCTTTCTTT; v_gene: TRBV28; abundance: -; len: 14; j_gene: TRBJ1-1; d_gene: TRBD1
CDR3aa: CASSLAGIGQGAREQYF; CDR3nt: TGCGCCAGCAGCTTGGCTGGAATAGGACAGGGGGCGCGGGAGCAGTACTTC; v_gene: TRBV5-1; abundance: -; len: 17; j_gene: TRBJ2-7; d_gene: TRBD1
CDR3aa: CASSLSWGPGEKLFF; CDR3nt: TGTGCCAGCAGCTTGAGCTGGGGGCCGGGTGAAAAACTGTTTTTT; v_gene: TRBV5-6; abundance: once; len: 15; j_gene: TRBJ1-4; d_gene: -
CDR3aa: CASSLVSGQGRGNTIYF; CDR3nt: TGTGCCAGCAGCTTGGTATCGGGACAGGGGAGAGGAAACACCATATATTTT; v_gene: TRBV5-4; abundance: -; len: 17; j_gene: TRBJ1-3; d_gene: TRBD1
CDR3aa: CASSTRGDRLSPLHF; CDR3nt: TGTGCCAGCAGCACACGGGGGGACCGACTTTCACCCCTCCACTTT; v_gene: TRBV11-2; abundance: -; len: 15; j_gene: TRBJ1-6; d_gene: -
CDR3aa: CATSEPPRQGVNEQFF; CDR3nt: TGTGCCACCAGTGAACCTCCCCGACAGGGGGTCAATGAGCAGTTCTTC; v_gene: TRBV24-1; abundance: -; len: 16; j_gene: TRBJ2-1; d_gene: TRBD1